Only a few counts were recorded for the clone carrying this TCR beta chain. As yet, its antigen is unknown. The entry originates in a study of CD8 T cells in ankylosing spondylitis. Study results and caveats: There was a TCR beta motif, made of 7 to 9 highly homologous variants, that appeared characteristic of ankylosing spondylitis blood.

Each CDR3 protein is one row after TCRdb ran MiXCR on the 5' RACE reads. Of fewer than 250,000 distinct CDR3 sequences listed, roughly 24% are singletons. Trimming cost V 0 bases and J 14 bases, with 20 bases left between them. Looked up from germline, CDR1 is DFQATT and CDR2 is SNEGSKA (reference sequence). CDR3 length equals 14 residues. The receptor was isolated from a male donor with ankylosing spondylitis or in good health (not recorded which). The sequencing sample was made of blood, either unsorted or a sorted T cell fraction (not recorded which). The V gene is TRBV20-1, the J gene TRBJ2-1, with D possibly matching TRBD1 (6 bases). This chain's CDR3 is CSARDLYKQDREFF. Here the CDR3 DNA reads TGCAGTGCTAGAGATCTCTACAAGCAGGACAGAGAGTTCTTC.